The TCR beta chain under discussion was sequenced for a study of tumor-infiltrating lymphocytes in primary liver carcinoma. The study, taken as a whole, reports: With p = 0.039, the top-250-clone fraction in tumors significantly exceeded that in blood.

Deletions cut 0 bases from V and 8 bases from J, with 22 bases between. Germline V CDR1 and CDR2: MNHEY, SVGAGI. This CDR3 spans 17 amino acids. Concerning this clonotype itself: What it binds is not known.

RNA was extracted from whole blood without cell sorting, alongside germline DNA. Reverse transcription of approximately 500 ng total RNA with a constant-region primer produced TCR beta cDNA. ARM-PCR, slightly modified, supplied the TCR beta libraries through three nested multiplex PCR rounds. TRBV1-TRBV30 forward primers and a C-beta reverse primer were used in the first two PCR rounds, which each ran for 10 cycles. Each CDR3 protein gets one entry after TCRdb re-called the multiplex PCR reads with MiXCR. Counted here are 150,000 to 200,000 distinct CDR3 sequences, 50% to 75% occurring once; the ten biggest clones make up 72%.

The TCR originated in a man in his forties with primary liver carcinoma and hepatitis B virus infection. What was sequenced was peripheral blood. This chain joins TRBV6-5 and TRBJ1-2; D might be TRBD1 (6 bases). DNA for the CDR3: TGTGCCAGCAGTTACTCGGGGGGGCGAATTCGCCCGGGAGGCTACACCTTC. Translated: CASSYSGGRIRPGGYTF.